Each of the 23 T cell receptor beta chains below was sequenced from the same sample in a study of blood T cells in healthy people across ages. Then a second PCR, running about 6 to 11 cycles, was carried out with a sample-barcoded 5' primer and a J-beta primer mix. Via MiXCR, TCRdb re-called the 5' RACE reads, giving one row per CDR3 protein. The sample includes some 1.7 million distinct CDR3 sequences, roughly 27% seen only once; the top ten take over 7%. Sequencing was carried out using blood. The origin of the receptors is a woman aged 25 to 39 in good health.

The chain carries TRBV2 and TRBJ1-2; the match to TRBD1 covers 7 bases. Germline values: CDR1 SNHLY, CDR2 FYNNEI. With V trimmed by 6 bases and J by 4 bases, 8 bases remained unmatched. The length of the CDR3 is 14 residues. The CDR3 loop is CASRGDRGAYGYTF. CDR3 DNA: TGTGCCAGCAGAGGGGACAGAGGGGCCTATGGCTACACCTTC. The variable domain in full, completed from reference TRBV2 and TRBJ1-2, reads EPEVTQTPSHQVTQMGQEVILRCVPISNHLYFYWYRQILGQKVEFLVSFYNNEISEKSEIFDDQFSVERPDGSNFTLKIRSTKLEDSAMYFCASRGDRGAYGYTFGSGTRLTVV.

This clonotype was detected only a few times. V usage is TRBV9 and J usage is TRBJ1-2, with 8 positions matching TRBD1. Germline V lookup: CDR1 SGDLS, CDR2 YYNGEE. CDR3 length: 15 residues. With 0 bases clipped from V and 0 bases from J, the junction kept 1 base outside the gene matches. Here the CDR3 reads CASSVGDRTNYGYTF. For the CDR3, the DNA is TGTGCCAGCAGCGTAGGGGACAGGACTAACTATGGCTACACCTTC. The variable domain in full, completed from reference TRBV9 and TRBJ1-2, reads DSGVTQTPKHLITATGQRVTLRCSPRSGDLSVYWYQQSLDQGLQFLIQYYNGEERAKGNILERFSAQQFPDLHSELNLSSLELGDSALYFCASSVGDRTNYGYTFGSGTRLTVV.

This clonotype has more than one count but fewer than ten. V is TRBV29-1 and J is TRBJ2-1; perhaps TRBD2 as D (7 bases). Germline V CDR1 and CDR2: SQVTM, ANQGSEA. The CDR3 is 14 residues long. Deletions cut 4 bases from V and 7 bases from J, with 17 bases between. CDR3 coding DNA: TGCAGCGTTGGACGGGGGGCTCCTCGGAATGAGCAGTTCTTC. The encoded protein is CSVGRGAPRNEQFF.

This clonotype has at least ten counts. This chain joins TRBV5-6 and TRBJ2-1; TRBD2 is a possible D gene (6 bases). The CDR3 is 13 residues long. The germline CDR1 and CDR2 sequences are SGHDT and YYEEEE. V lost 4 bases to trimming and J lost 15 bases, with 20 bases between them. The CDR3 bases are TGTGCCAGCAGCCCCAACCGGGGGAGTGTGGTGTTCTTC. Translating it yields CASSPNRGSVVFF.

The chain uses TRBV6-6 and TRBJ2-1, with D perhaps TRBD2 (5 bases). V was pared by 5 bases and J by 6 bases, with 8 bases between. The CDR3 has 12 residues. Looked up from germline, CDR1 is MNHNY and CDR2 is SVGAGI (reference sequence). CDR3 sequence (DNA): TGTGCCAGCAGTGGACTCATCAATGAGCAGTTCTTC. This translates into CASSGLINEQFF.

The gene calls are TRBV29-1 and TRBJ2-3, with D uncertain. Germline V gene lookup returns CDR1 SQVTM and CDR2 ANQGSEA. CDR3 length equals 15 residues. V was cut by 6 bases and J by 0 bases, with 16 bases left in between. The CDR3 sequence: CSVAIPAESTDTQYF. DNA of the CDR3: TGCAGCGTCGCAATCCCGGCGGAGAGCACAGATACGCAGTATTTT.

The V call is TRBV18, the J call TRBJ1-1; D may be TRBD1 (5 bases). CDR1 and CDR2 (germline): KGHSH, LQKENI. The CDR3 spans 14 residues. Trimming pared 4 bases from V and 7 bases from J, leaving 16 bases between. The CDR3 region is CASSQRSRAVEAFF. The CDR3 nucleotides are TGTGCCAGCTCACAAAGGTCCAGGGCGGTTGAAGCTTTCTTT.

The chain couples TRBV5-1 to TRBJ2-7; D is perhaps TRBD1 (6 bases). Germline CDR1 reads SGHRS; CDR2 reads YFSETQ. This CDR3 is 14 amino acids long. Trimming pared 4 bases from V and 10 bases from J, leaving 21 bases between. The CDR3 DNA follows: TGCGCCAGCAGCAAGGGGGAACCCTACAATGAACAGTACTTC. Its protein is CASSKGEPYNEQYF.

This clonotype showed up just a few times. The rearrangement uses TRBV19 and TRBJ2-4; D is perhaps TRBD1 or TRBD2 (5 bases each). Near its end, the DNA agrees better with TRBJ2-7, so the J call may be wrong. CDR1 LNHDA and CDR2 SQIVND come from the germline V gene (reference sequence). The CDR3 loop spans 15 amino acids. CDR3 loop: CASSIRGELYYEQYF. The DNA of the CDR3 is TGTGCCAGTAGTATAAGAGGGGAGCTGTACTACGAGCAGTACTTC.

The CDR3 coding sequence is TGTGCCAGCAGCCCGACTGGGCGGGAGACAGATACGCAGTATTTT. Protein sequence: CASSPTGRETDTQYF. V is TRBV11-2 and J is TRBJ2-3; TRBD2 matches 7 bases. The CDR3 has 15 residues. V lost 5 bases, J lost 3 bases, and 8 bases stayed unmatched. Germline CDR1 and CDR2: SGHAT and FQNNGV.

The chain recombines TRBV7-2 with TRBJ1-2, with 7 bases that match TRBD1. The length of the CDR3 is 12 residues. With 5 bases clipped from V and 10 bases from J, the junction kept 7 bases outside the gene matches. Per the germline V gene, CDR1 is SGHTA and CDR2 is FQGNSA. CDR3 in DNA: TGTGCCAGCAGCCGAGACAGGGTTCTCTACACCTTC. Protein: CASSRDRVLYTF.

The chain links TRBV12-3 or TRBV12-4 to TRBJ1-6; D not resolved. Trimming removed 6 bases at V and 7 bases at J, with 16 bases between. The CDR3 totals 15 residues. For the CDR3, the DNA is TGTGCCAGCAGCCCTGGGGAGGGCTTCAATTCACCCCTCCACTTT. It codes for CASSPGEGFNSPLHF.

Here the CDR3 DNA reads TGCGCCAGCAGCCAATTACAGGGAGATCAGCCCCAGCATTTT. Translating gives CASSQLQGDQPQHF. The chain is built from TRBV4-3 and TRBJ1-5; possible D gene TRBD1, 6 bases. The V gene's germline CDR1 is LGHNA and CDR2 YSLEER. V was trimmed by 2 bases and J by 5 bases, leaving 10 bases between them. CDR3 length equals 14 residues.

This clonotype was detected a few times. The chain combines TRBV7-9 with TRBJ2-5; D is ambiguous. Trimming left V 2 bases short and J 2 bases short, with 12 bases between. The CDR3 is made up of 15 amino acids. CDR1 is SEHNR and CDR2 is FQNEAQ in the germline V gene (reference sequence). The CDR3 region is CASSLKQLSQETQYF. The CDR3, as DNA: TGTGCCAGCAGCTTAAAGCAACTATCACAAGAGACCCAGTACTTC. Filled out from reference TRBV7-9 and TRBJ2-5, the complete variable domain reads DTGVSQNPRHKITKRGQNVTFRCDPISEHNRLYWYRQTLGQGPEFLTYFQNEAQLEKSRLLSDRFSAERPKGSFSTLEIQRTEQGDSAMYLCASSLKQLSQETQYFGPGTRLLVL.

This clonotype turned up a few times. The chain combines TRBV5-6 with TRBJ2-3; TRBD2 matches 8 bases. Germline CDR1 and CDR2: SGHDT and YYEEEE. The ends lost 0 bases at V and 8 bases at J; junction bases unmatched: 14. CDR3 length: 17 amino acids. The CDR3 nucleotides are TGTGCCAGCAGCTTGGTCCCTAGCGGGCATGGAGACAGTACGCAGTATTTT. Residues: CASSLVPSGHGDSTQYF.

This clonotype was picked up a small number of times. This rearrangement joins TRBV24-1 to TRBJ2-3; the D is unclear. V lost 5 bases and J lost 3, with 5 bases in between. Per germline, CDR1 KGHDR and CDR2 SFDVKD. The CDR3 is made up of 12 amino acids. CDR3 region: CATSGHTDTQYF. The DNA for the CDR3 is TGTGCCACCAGTGGGCATACAGATACGCAGTATTTT.

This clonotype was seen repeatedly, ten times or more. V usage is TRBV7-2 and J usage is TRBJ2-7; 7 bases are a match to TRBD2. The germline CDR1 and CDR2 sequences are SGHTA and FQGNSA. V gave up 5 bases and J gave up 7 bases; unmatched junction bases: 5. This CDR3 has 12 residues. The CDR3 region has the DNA TGTGCCAGCAGCCAACTAGCGCGGGAGCAGTACTTC. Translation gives CASSQLAREQYF. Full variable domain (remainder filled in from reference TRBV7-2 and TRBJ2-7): GAGVSQSPSNKVTEKGKDVELRCDPISGHTALYWYRQSLGQGLEFLIYFQGNSAPDKSGLPSDRFSAERTGGSVSTLTIQRTQQEDSAVYLCASSQLAREQYFGPGTRLTVT.

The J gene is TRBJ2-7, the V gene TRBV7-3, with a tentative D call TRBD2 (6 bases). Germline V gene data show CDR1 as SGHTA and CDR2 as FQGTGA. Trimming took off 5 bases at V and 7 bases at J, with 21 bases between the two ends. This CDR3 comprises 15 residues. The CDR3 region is CASSDPWLTGGEQYF. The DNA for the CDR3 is TGTGCCAGCAGCGATCCCTGGCTTACCGGGGGAGAGCAGTACTTC. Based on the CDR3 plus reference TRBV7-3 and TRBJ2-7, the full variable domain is GAGVSQTPSNKVTEKGKYVELRCDPISGHTALYWYRQSLGQGPEFLIYFQGTGAADDSGLPNDRFFAVRPEGSVSTLKIQRTERGDSAVYLCASSDPWLTGGEQYFGPGTRLTVT.

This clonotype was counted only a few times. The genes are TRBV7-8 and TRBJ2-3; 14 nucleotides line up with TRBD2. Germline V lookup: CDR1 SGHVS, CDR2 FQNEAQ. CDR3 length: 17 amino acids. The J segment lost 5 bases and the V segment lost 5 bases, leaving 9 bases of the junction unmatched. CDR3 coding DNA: TGTGCCAGCAGCCCCCGACTAGCGGGAGGGATACAAGATACGCAGTATTTT. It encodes CASSPRLAGGIQDTQYF.

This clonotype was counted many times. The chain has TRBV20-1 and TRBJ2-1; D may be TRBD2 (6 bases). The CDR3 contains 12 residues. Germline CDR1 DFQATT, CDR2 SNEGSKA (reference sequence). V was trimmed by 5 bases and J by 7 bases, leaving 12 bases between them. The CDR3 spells CSASPRGNEQFF. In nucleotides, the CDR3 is TGCAGTGCTTCCCCCCGGGGGAATGAGCAGTTCTTC.

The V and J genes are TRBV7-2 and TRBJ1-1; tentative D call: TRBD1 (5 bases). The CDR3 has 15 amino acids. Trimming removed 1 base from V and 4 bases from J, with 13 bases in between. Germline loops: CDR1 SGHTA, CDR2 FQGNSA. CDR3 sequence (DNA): TGTGCCAGCAGCTTAGTGGAGGGGATGGGCACTGAAGCTTTCTTT. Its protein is CASSLVEGMGTEAFF. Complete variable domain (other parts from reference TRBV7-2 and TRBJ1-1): GAGVSQSPSNKVTEKGKDVELRCDPISGHTALYWYRQSLGQGLEFLIYFQGNSAPDKSGLPSDRFSAERTGGSVSTLTIQRTQQEDSAVYLCASSLVEGMGTEAFFGQGTRLTVV.

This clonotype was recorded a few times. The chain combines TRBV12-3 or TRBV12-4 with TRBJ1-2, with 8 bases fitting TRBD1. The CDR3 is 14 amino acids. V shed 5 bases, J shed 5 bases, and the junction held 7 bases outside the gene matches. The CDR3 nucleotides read TGTGCCAGCAGTCGTGGACAGGGCCCTTATGGCTACACCTTC. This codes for CASSRGQGPYGYTF.

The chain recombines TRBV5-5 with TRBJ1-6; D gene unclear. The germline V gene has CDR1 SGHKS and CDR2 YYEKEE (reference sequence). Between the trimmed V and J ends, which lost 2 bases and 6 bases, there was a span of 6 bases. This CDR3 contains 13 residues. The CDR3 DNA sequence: TGTGCCAGCAGCTTCATGGCTAATTCACCCCTCCACTTT. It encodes CASSFMANSPLHF. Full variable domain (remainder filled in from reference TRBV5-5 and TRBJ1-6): DAGVTQSPTHLIKTRGQQVTLRCSPISGHKSVSWYQQVLGQGPQFIFQYYEKEERGRGNFPDRFSARQFPNYSSELNVNALLLGDSALYLCASSFMANSPLHFGNGTRLTVT.